The clone carrying this T cell receptor (beta chain) was counted a few times. These data come from a study of blood T cell repertoires in COVID-19. The overall study: COVID-19 samples collected from the United States, Italy and Spain covered acute and convalescent phases. T cells, B-cell-depleted T cells, or PBMCs provided the cDNA or gDNA that served as material.

The germline V gene has CDR1 SGDLS and CDR2 YYNGEE. V gave up 3 bases and J gave up 5 bases; unmatched junction bases: 5. CDR3 length equals 15 residues. Methods used by the authors: By means of reference gene primer amplification, nucleated cell counts were estimated. The protocol was immunoSEQ multiplex PCR, while the TCRdb copy is restricted to in-frame clones and leaves out a portion. Clonal size and the V and J genes are those of that table, whereas D and trimming came from the DNA. The table lists around 300,000 clones, roughly 85% of them singletons, with roughly 9.4% in the top ten. The chain has TRBV9 and TRBJ1-4; 9 bases fit TRBD1. This clonotype was sampled from a woman in her 50s who had recovered from COVID-19. Sequencing used peripheral blood. The CDR3, as DNA: TGTGCCAGCAGCGCCGGGACAGGGAAAAATGAAAAACTGTTTTTT. Translation gives CASSAGTGKNEKLFF.